The 32 T cell receptor beta chains below come from one sample, sequenced in a study of blood T cells in healthy people across ages. PCR was performed a second time for about 6 to 11 cycles using a sample-barcoded 5' primer and a J-beta primer mix. A single record per CDR3 protein comes from TCRdb applying MiXCR to the 5' RACE reads. This table holds under 2,000,000 distinct CDR3 sequences, about 50% found once. The source material was blood. Receptors originate from a woman in her forties in good health.

The J gene is TRBJ1-6, the V gene TRBV6-6; D call uncertain. The CDR3 has 14 residues. CDR1 MNHNY and CDR2 SVGAGI come from the germline V gene (reference sequence). Trimming cost V 4 bases and J 6 bases, with 10 bases left between them. DNA of the CDR3: TGTGCCAGCAGTTCACCGCTAGCTAATTCACCCCTCCACTTT. It specifies CASSSPLANSPLHF.

The chain recombines TRBV7-9 with TRBJ2-7; TRBD1 aligns across 8 bases. Germline V CDR1 and CDR2: SEHNR, FQNEAQ (reference sequence). CDR3 length equals 16 residues. The V gene end was trimmed by 1 base and the J gene end by 0 bases; junction bases not matched to a gene: 5. Here the CDR3 DNA reads TGTGCCAGCAGCTTAGAGGTCACAGGGGGCTCCTACGAGCAGTACTTC. It specifies CASSLEVTGGSYEQYF.

This clonotype was seen only a few times. CDR3 nucleotide sequence: TGTGCCAGCAGTTACTCAGGGCAATCCTTTGATTCAGAGACCCAGTACTTC. Translating gives CASSYSGQSFDSETQYF. The V call is TRBV6-5, the J call TRBJ2-5; D not resolved. With 0 bases removed from V and 4 bases from J, the gap between germline ends came to 18 bases. CDR3 length equals 17 residues. Germline assignment: CDR1 MNHEY and CDR2 SVGAGI.

This clonotype came up a few times. The chain employs TRBV7-8 and TRBJ2-5, with 9 bases identical to TRBD1. V shed 5 bases and J 4 bases; nucleotides not matched to a gene: 14. Germline-derived CDR1 and CDR2 are SGHVS and FQNEAQ. The CDR3 runs 17 residues. This CDR3 reads CASSLRRTVGQGETQYF. CDR3 nucleotide sequence: TGTGCCAGCAGCCTTAGGCGGACAGTGGGACAGGGAGAGACCCAGTACTTC.

CDR3 nucleotide sequence: TGTGCCAGCAGCTTGGTTCCCGACAGGGGGGAGCAGTTCTTC. It translates to CASSLVPDRGEQFF. This chain joins TRBV5-5 and TRBJ2-1, with 9 bases lining up with TRBD1. The V and J ends lost 0 bases and 10 bases, in that order; junction bases with no gene match: 5. Germline assignment: CDR1 SGHKS and CDR2 YYEKEE (reference sequence). This CDR3 has 14 amino acids.

This clonotype was counted only a few times. This chain joins TRBV5-5 and TRBJ2-5, with 9 nucleotides matching TRBD1. The CDR3 contains 15 residues. CDR1 is SGHKS and CDR2 is YYEKEE in the germline V gene (reference sequence). V trimming: 3 bases; J trimming: 4 bases; junction bases outside the gene matches: 7. In nucleotides, the CDR3 is TGTGCCAGCAGCTACGGACAGGGGCGACGAGAGACCCAGTACTTC. It encodes CASSYGQGRRETQYF.

The V and J genes are TRBV4-1 and TRBJ2-7; TRBD2 is a possible D gene (6 bases). V shed 3 bases and J shed 4 bases, with 13 bases lying between them. Germline assignment: CDR1 MGHRA and CDR2 YSYEKL. This CDR3 has 14 amino acids. The CDR3 here is CASSQGLPRYEQYF. The CDR3 bases are TGCGCCAGCAGCCAGGGACTCCCCCGATACGAGCAGTACTTC.

Only a few counts were recorded for this clonotype. V gene TRBV11-2 combines with J gene TRBJ2-5; 7 nucleotides match TRBD2. The J segment lost 2 bases and the V segment lost 5 bases, leaving 8 bases of the junction unmatched. CDR1 SGHAT and CDR2 FQNNGV come from the germline V gene. This CDR3 has 15 amino acids. For the CDR3, the DNA is TGTGCCAGCAGCCCAGTGACTAGCCCGCAAGAGACCCAGTACTTC. Translating it yields CASSPVTSPQETQYF.

This chain joins TRBV20-1 and TRBJ2-5; a weak D match, TRBD2 (5 bases). Trimming took 1 base from V and 4 from J, leaving 25 bases between them. Germline V gene sequence: CDR1 DFQATT, CDR2 SNEGSKA (reference sequence). The CDR3 sequence is 18 residues long. For the CDR3, the DNA is TGCAGTGCTAGAGCCCCAGGTGTCAGCGGCCTCCCCCCAGAGACCCAGTACTTC. Translated, it gives CSARAPGVSGLPPETQYF.

This chain uses TRBV29-1 with TRBJ2-1, with D perhaps matching TRBD2 (6 bases). Trimming removed 3 bases from V and 9 bases from J, with 9 bases in between. Germline lookup yields CDR1 SQVTM and CDR2 ANQGSEA. CDR3 size: 11 residues. CDR3 in amino acids: CSVDSGLEQFF. For the CDR3, the DNA is TGCAGCGTTGATAGCGGACTTGAGCAGTTCTTC.

This rearrangement joins TRBV6-2 or TRBV6-3 to TRBJ1-1; perhaps TRBD1 as D (5 bases). Germline-derived CDR1 and CDR2 are MNHEY and SVGEGT. Between the trimmed V and J ends, which lost 4 bases and 2 bases, there was a span of 11 bases. The CDR3 spans 14 residues. CDR3 nucleotides: TGTGCCAGCAGTTTCCGACAGTTCAACACTGAAGCTTTCTTT. Residues: CASSFRQFNTEAFF.

This clonotype has a handful of counts. The rearrangement joins TRBV24-1 to TRBJ2-3; 9 positions agree with TRBD1. The V segment lost 4 bases and the J segment 4 bases; nucleotides outside the gene matches: 11. This CDR3 is 17 amino acids long. In germline, CDR1 is KGHDR, CDR2 SFDVKD. In DNA form, the CDR3 reads TGTGCCACCAGTGAACCCGGGACAGGGCTTCGATCAGATACGCAGTATTTT. Its protein product is CATSEPGTGLRSDTQYF.

There are a few counts of this clonotype. The chain combines TRBV12-3 or TRBV12-4 with TRBJ2-7, with D possibly matching TRBD1 (7 bases). Deletions cut 5 bases from V and 1 base from J, with 18 bases between. The CDR3 loop spans 16 amino acids. The chain's CDR3 is CASSARRDRPSYEQYF. The CDR3 bases are TGTGCCAGCAGTGCTAGGAGGGACAGACCTTCCTACGAGCAGTACTTC.

V and J are TRBV7-9 and TRBJ2-5, with D perhaps TRBD1 or TRBD2 (5 bases each). Trimming took off 5 bases at V and 1 base at J, with 14 bases between the two ends. Germline CDR1 SEHNR, CDR2 FQNEAQ (reference sequence). This CDR3 contains 15 residues. CDR3 amino acids: CASSDRDRLQETQYF. For the CDR3, the DNA is TGTGCCAGCAGCGACCGGGACCGACTCCAAGAGACCCAGTACTTC.

Concerning this clonotype itself: A read error may produce the germline difference seen at one junction end. CDR3 DNA: TGTGCTAGCAGCTTAGGAGTTGGAAGATCGACAGATACGCAGTATTTT. Protein product: CASSLGVGRSTDTQYF. The chain uses TRBV7-7 and TRBJ2-3; D not resolved. This CDR3 spans 16 amino acids. CDR1 and CDR2 (germline): SSHAT, FNYEAQ (reference sequence).

This clonotype was counted between two and nine times. The chain is built from TRBV6-5 and TRBJ2-3, with D possibly matching TRBD1 (5 bases). From germline, CDR1 is MNHEY and CDR2 SVGAGI. The CDR3 is made up of 14 amino acids. The V end lost 8 bases, the J end lost 1 base, and 13 bases lay between the germline ends. DNA of the CDR3: TGTGCCAGCGGCTCGACAGCCGGCACAGATACGCAGTATTTT. Translating it yields CASGSTAGTDTQYF.

This clonotype was seen a few times. The V gene is TRBV6-5, the J gene TRBJ2-3; 7 bases fit TRBD2. CDR3 size: 15 residues. Losses at the gene ends were 6 bases for V and 8 bases for J; bases not matched to a gene: 14. Germline CDR1 reads MNHEY; CDR2 reads SVGAGI. The CDR3: CASSPSRRGVSTQYF. CDR3 in DNA: TGTGCCAGCAGCCCCTCTCGTCGGGGGGTCAGTACGCAGTATTTT.

As for this clonotype: The junction shows a germline mismatch at one end, possibly a read error. The CDR3 DNA reads as TGCACCAGCAGCCAAGATTCTCAGGGCGATCAGCCCCAGCATTTT. Its translation is CTSSQDSQGDQPQHF. The gene calls are TRBV4-1 and TRBJ1-5, with a tentative D call TRBD1 (5 bases). CDR1 MGHRA and CDR2 YSYEKL come from the germline V gene. This CDR3 has 15 amino acids.

This clonotype was found a few times. This chain connects TRBV29-1 to TRBJ2-4; possibly TRBD2 for D (5 bases). V was shortened by 4 bases and J by 5 bases, with 18 bases between the two germline ends. CDR1 and CDR2 (germline): SQVTM, ANQGSEA. This CDR3 is built from 15 residues. CDR3 nucleotides: TGCAGCGTTGGGGCCGGCCCGGGGTTTCAAAACATTCAGTACTTC. This gives the protein CSVGAGPGFQNIQYF.

This clonotype was counted a few times. The rearrangement uses TRBV29-1 and TRBJ2-1; 7 nucleotides align to TRBD2. This CDR3 contains 13 residues. Germline values: CDR1 SQVTM, CDR2 ANQGSEA. Trimming removed 7 bases from V and 5 bases from J; junction bases left unmatched: 8. The CDR3: CSGYRDYDNEQFF. CDR3 DNA sequence: TGCAGCGGATACCGGGACTACGACAATGAGCAGTTCTTC.

The genes are TRBV2 and TRBJ1-1; the match to TRBD1 covers 7 bases. The junction had 9 bases not matched to a gene; V was cut back by 10 bases and J by 1 base. CDR3 size: 14 residues. Germline V gives CDR1 SNHLY, CDR2 FYNNEI. CDR3 in DNA: TGTGCCAACATAGACAGGGAGGGGAACACTGAAGCTTTCTTT. Translating gives CANIDREGNTEAFF.

The V gene is TRBV12-3 or TRBV12-4, the J gene TRBJ2-7; possible D gene TRBD1, 6 bases. V lost 5 bases and J 7 bases, leaving 21 bases between the germline ends. The CDR3 loop spans 15 amino acids. CDR3 amino acids: CASSTQGENYNEQYF. In DNA form, the CDR3 reads TGTGCCAGCAGTACACAGGGAGAGAACTACAATGAGCAGTACTTC.

V usage is TRBV10-3 and J usage is TRBJ1-2; no reliable D call. This CDR3 is 14 amino acids long. V gave up 4 bases and J gave up 2 bases, with 11 bases separating them. Germline CDR1 and CDR2: ENHRY and SYGVKD. CDR3 coding DNA: TGTGCCATCAGTGTTGCAGGACTGAACTATGGCTACACCTTC. It yields the protein CAISVAGLNYGYTF.

The CDR3 DNA is TGTGCCAGCAGCGACAGCCGGTCGAGGCACACTGAAGCTTTCTTT. This translates into CASSDSRSRHTEAFF. V usage is TRBV7-9 and J usage is TRBJ1-1, with a possible D match to TRBD1 (5 bases). Germline V gene lookup returns CDR1 SEHNR and CDR2 FQNEAQ (reference sequence). The CDR3 spans 15 residues. V gave up 5 bases and J gave up 3 bases, with 16 bases separating them.

This clonotype was counted once. The chain joins TRBV11-2 to TRBJ2-3, with TRBD1 matching over 7 bases. J gave up 0 bases and V 4 bases, and 7 bases lay outside the gene matches. Germline V gene sequence: CDR1 SGHAT, CDR2 FQNNGV. The CDR3 sequence is 16 residues long. This chain's CDR3 is CASSSTGPSSTDTQYF. DNA for the CDR3: TGTGCCAGCAGCTCGACAGGGCCATCTAGCACAGATACGCAGTATTTT. The variable domain in full, completed from reference TRBV11-2 and TRBJ2-3, reads EAGVAQSPRYKIIEKRQSVAFWCNPISGHATLYWYQQILGQGPKLLIQFQNNGVVDDSQLPKDRFSAERLKGVDSTLKIQPAKLEDSAVYLCASSSTGPSSTDTQYFGPGTRLTVL.

The CDR3 here is CASSVEGNTDTQYF. As DNA, the CDR3 is TGTGCCAGCAGCGTGGAAGGGAACACAGATACGCAGTATTTT. This rearrangement joins TRBV9 to TRBJ2-3; D unresolved. Germline-derived CDR1 and CDR2 are SGDLS and YYNGEE. Trimming took off 2 bases at V and 2 bases at J, with 9 bases between the two ends. The CDR3 has 14 residues.

The V and J genes are TRBV6-6 and TRBJ2-3, with 11 nucleotides matching TRBD2. V shed 5 bases, J shed 6 bases, and the junction held 4 bases outside the gene matches. The germline V gene encodes CDR1 MNHNY and CDR2 SVGAGI (reference sequence). The CDR3 covers 14 residues. The CDR3 DNA follows: TGTGCCAGCAGTATGGGACTAGCGGTGGATACGCAGTATTTT. As protein: CASSMGLAVDTQYF.

The chain joins TRBV6-6 to TRBJ2-7, with D perhaps matching TRBD2 (6 bases). Germline CDR1 is MNHNY and CDR2 is SVGAGI (reference sequence). V was cut by 7 bases and J by 8 bases, with 12 bases left in between. CDR3 length: 11 residues. CDR3 nucleotide sequence: TGTGCCAGCAACTTAGGGAGGCAGCAGTACTTC. Protein sequence: CASNLGRQQYF.

This clonotype was counted between two and nine times. This chain connects TRBV6-4 to TRBJ1-2; a possible D gene is TRBD1 (6 bases). Per the germline V gene, CDR1 is MRHNA and CDR2 is SNTAGT. This CDR3 has 14 amino acids. The germline V and J ends were trimmed by 3 bases and 7 bases, with 15 bases remaining between them. CDR3 sequence (DNA): TGTGCCAGCAGTGATCACGGACAGTCGAGTGGCTACACCTTC. Amino acid sequence: CASSDHGQSSGYTF.

This clonotype turned up a few times. The chain is built from TRBV15 and TRBJ2-5, with D unresolved. Germline V gene sequence: CDR1 LNHNV, CDR2 YYDKDF (reference sequence). The germline V and J ends were trimmed by 0 bases and 4 bases, with 12 bases remaining between them. This CDR3 region has 15 residues. Here the CDR3 reads CATSRDLAELETQYF. For the CDR3, the DNA is TGTGCCACCAGCAGAGATTTGGCAGAACTAGAGACCCAGTACTTC.

This chain connects TRBV7-9 to TRBJ2-4; a possible D gene is TRBD2 (6 bases). The assigned J gene may be wrong: the sequence end matches TRBJ2-5 better. This CDR3 has 16 residues. Germline CDR1 reads SEHNR; CDR2 reads FQNEAQ (reference sequence). CDR3 amino acids: CASSFLSGAAQETQYF. CDR3 DNA sequence: TGTGCCAGCAGCTTCCTTAGCGGAGCGGCACAAGAGACCCAGTACTTC.

The chain couples TRBV4-2 to TRBJ2-3; D may be TRBD1 or TRBD2 (5 bases each). The V end was cut by 4 bases, the J end by 6 bases, with 11 bases between. The length of the CDR3 is 13 residues. CDR1 is LGHNA and CDR2 is YNFKEQ in the germline V gene. The CDR3 DNA is TGTGCCAGCAGCCGAGATCGGGACGATACGCAGTATTTT. Protein: CASSRDRDDTQYF.